The 5 T cell receptor beta chains below were found in one sample sequenced in a study of T cells in Graves' hyperthyroidism and ophthalmopathy. Authors of the study amplified TCR beta CDR3 regions from RNA transcripts. The HTBI primer set drove a first-round RT-PCR of the TCR CDR3. TCRdb ran MiXCR on the multiplex PCR reads and lists one entry per CDR3 protein. The data show hundreds of thousands of distinct CDR3 sequences, about 14% seen once. The specimen was blood. The receptors stem from a woman in her forties or fifties with Graves' ophthalmopathy.

This chain links TRBV2 with TRBJ1-1; D might be TRBD1 (6 bases). There are 12 residues in the CDR3. CDR1 and CDR2 (germline): SNHLY, FYNNEI. V dropped 10 bases and J dropped 1 base, with 10 bases sitting between them. CDR3 nucleotides: TGTGCCACCGGACAGACGAACACTGAAGCTTTCTTT. Amino acids: CATGQTNTEAFF.

This clonotype was detected ten times or more. The chain has TRBV20-1 and TRBJ1-2; D call uncertain. The CDR3 is 16 residues long. Trimming stripped 3 bases from V and 0 bases from J, with 17 bases between. Germline lookup yields CDR1 DFQATT and CDR2 SNEGSKA (reference sequence). The CDR3 region is CSASSSNGATNYGYTF. The CDR3 DNA follows: TGCAGTGCTAGTAGTTCTAATGGCGCGACTAACTATGGCTACACCTTC.

This clonotype was seen many times. The chain recombines TRBV20-1 with TRBJ2-3, with TRBD1 as a possible D gene (6 bases). V lost 4 bases to trimming and J lost 8 bases, with 22 bases between them. This CDR3 has 15 amino acids. Per the germline V gene, CDR1 is DFQATT and CDR2 is SNEGSKA (reference sequence). For the CDR3, the DNA is TGCAGTGCTACGTCCCCAGGGGTCGGGGCTGGTACGCAGTATTTT. Protein sequence: CSATSPGVGAGTQYF.

This clonotype was counted between two and nine times. The gene calls are TRBV29-1 and TRBJ2-5; D might be TRBD1 or TRBD2, each matching 5 bases. This CDR3 contains 10 residues. V lost 7 bases, J lost 10 bases, and 13 bases lay in between. Germline V lookup: CDR1 SQVTM, CDR2 ANQGSEA. CDR3: CSGGWDGQYF. The DNA for the CDR3 is TGCAGCGGGGGGTGGGACGGCCAGTACTTC.

This clonotype occurred many times. V and J are TRBV27 and TRBJ2-2; D is ambiguous. V lost 1 base and J lost 6, with 15 bases in between. Per the germline V gene, CDR1 is MNHEY and CDR2 is SMNVEV (reference sequence). The CDR3 spans 16 residues. The CDR3 DNA reads as TGTGCCAGCAGTTTATTTGCCCTGGATAAATCCGGGGAGCTGTTTTTT. It specifies CASSLFALDKSGELFF.